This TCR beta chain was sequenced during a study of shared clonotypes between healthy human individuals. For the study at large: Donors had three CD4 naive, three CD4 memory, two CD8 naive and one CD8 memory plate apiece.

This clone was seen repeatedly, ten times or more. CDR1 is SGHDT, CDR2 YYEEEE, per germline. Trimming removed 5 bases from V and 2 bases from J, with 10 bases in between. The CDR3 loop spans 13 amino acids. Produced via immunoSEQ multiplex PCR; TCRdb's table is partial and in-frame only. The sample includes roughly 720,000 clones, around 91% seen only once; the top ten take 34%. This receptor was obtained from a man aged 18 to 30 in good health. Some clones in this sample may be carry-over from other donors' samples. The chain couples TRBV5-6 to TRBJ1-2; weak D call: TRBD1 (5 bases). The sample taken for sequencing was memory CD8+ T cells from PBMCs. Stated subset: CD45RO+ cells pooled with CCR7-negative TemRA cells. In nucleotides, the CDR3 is TGTGCCAGCAGTTACGACAGCAACTATGGCTACACCTTC. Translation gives CASSYDSNYGYTF.